The clone carrying this TCR beta chain was observed a handful of times. As yet, its antigen is unknown. These data are taken from a study of cytomegalovirus exposure and HLA in healthy donors. The PCR used 60 Vbeta and 13 Jbeta primers. The repertoire was sequenced with immunoSEQ multiplex PCR; TCRdb's copy has only in-frame clones and lacks some. This table has 150,000 to 190,000 clones, around 75% appearing once. Study-level findings and limits: A missense variant in DCLRE1C was later tied to TCR beta V- and J-gene trimming. Earlier analysis looked at TCR beta V segments, and most were productive about 90% or about 30% of the time.

This CDR3 has 13 residues. J lost 5 bases, V lost 8 bases, and 7 bases had no gene match. The germline CDR1 and CDR2 sequences are SQVTM and ANQGSEA. The sequenced sample was PBMCs. This receptor was taken from a man younger than 30 in good health and CMV-seronegative. This rearrangement joins TRBV29-1 to TRBJ2-3; 10 positions match TRBD2. The chain's CDR3 is CSPRVAGGDTQYF. CDR3 bases: TGCAGCCCGCGGGTAGCGGGAGGAGATACGCAGTATTTT.